This T cell receptor (beta chain) was recorded in a study of shared clonotypes between healthy human individuals (dated by TCRdb to about 2020). Regarding the complete study: Three men and a couple of women, aged 18 to 49 years, made up the cohort. To estimate repertoire size and how much clonotype sharing occurs between individuals, the study deeply sequenced the blood TCR repertoires of roughly 5 healthy adults. For each donor, CD4 naive and CD4 memory were each given three plates, CD8 naive was given two plates, and CD8 memory was given one plate. To increase sequencing depth and limit assay-specific biases, different laboratories used diverse techniques to prepare libraries and sequence TCR repertoires. Leukapheresis yielded between about 0.9 and 8.9 billion PBMCs per donor.

Using the deep immunoSEQ assay, multiplex PCR amplified TCR CDR3 regions from genomic DNA. Extracted genomic DNA from each cell subset was distributed evenly across all wells of several immunoSEQ 96-well plates, and each plate was treated as a replicate. For sorted subsets, each replicate PCR was loaded with around 220 ng genomic DNA, equivalent to 32,000 or so T cell genomes. Purified libraries were quantified with a Qubit 3.0 fluorometer, sized on a Bioanalyzer 2100, and re-quantified with the KAPA Library Quantification kit. Every immunoSEQ 96-well plate was sequenced on a separate single-read 150-cycle Illumina NextSeq 550 flow cell. The original methods were these. Because the immunoSEQ output included only junctional sequences and no quality scores, the filtering could not be the same as the filtering used for full-length reads. Sequences were annotated with PyIR, a Python wrapper for IgBLAST v1.9, using IMGT germline references to assign V/J genes and CDR3. Reads were filtered out if the reads had weak V/J assignments (E-value above 1e-6), no CDR3, stop codons, out-of-frame junctions, or ambiguous translated residues. V3J clonotypes were defined as sequences sharing the same inferred V gene, J gene, and CDR3 amino acid sequence. To compute the percentage overlap between repertoires, the number of shared unique clonotypes was divided by the size of the smaller repertoire. RTK rarefaction, the Chao1 estimator, and Recon v2.1 estimates of unobserved clonotypes were used to assess repertoire richness. Generation probabilities for all TCRbeta clonotypes obtained by the gDNA method from four donors were computed using OLGA. This immuneACCESS table, as held by TCRdb, lists in-frame sequences with V and J called but not all clones. Of the missing ones, under half trace to an unresolved V gene in checked studies; the others have no known cause. D and trimming were read from the DNA, whereas the V and J calls and clone size are those reported in that table. The table for this sample lists 2 million to 2.5 million clones; approximately 90% of them were counted only once. The leading ten clones occupy 0.3% to 0.4% of the sample.

The donors were healthy, HIV-negative adults with no recently reported acute infections or vaccinations. Only Caucasian adults living in Nashville, Tennessee, USA were represented among the donors. CD4+ T cells were enriched through magnetic negative selection, after which naive cells were positively selected on CD45RA and the remaining negative fraction served as the memory subset. Blood was obtained by leukapheresis, after which PBMCs were separated by Ficoll-Histopaque density gradient centrifugation and cryopreserved in liquid nitrogen vapor phase. Purity and quantity of every magnetically sorted T cell population were checked by analytical flow cytometry. Genomic DNA was isolated from every sorted fraction and measured by UV absorbance on a Nanodrop 2000c. What the work shows at the level of the full study, not this receptor alone: Incomplete sequencing was indicated by rarefaction of sorted-subset datasets, despite the large sequencing depth. Larger estimated clonotype richness was generally found for naive subsets than for memory subsets. The small number of donors limited the genetic and exposure-history diversity represented. Based on pairwise subsampling, the degree of clonotype sharing among donors was expected to be affected by sequencing depth. Across four donors, about 4.5% of naive CD4, roughly 3.4% of naive CD8, approximately 2.5% of memory CD4, and 0.3% to 0.45% of memory CD8 clonotypes were shared. Higher generation probabilities were observed for clonotypes shared by all four sorted-subset donors than for non-shared clonotypes. Sampling was limited to blood, and TCR repertoires in tissue likely differ from TCR repertoires in blood.

On this clone itself: Its cognate antigen has yet to be identified. Within one base of it there is no much larger clone, and no base qualities were kept. This sample includes further DNA sequences coding for the same CDR3.

This sequence originates from a young man in good health. Some clones in this sample may be carry-over from other donors' samples. The sequenced sample consisted of naive CD4+ T cells from PBMCs. This specimen's cell subset or site label, per the study, means: CD45RA+ positively selected.

The nucleotide sequence reads TGCGCCAGCAGCTTGGGCAGGGGTGCTAATGAAAAACTGTTTTTT. It codes for CASSLGRGANEKLFF. The chain was built from TRBV5-1 and TRBJ1-4; matching of 6 bases hints at TRBD1 as the D gene. Between the V and J ends, shortened by 0 bases and 3 bases respectively, the junction contains 9 bases. The CDR1 and CDR2 encoded by the germline V gene are SGHRS and YFSETQ. The CDR3 spans 15 residues, from the cysteine through the phenylalanine. CDR3 DNA only is kept here, 45 bases in frame from base 1.